This T cell receptor beta chain was captured by sequencing in a study of T cells after yellow fever vaccination. This CDR3 spans 15 amino acids. Trimming stripped 1 base from V and 4 bases from J, with 12 bases between. Germline V gene sequence: CDR1 SGHVS, CDR2 FNYEAQ. For TCR, cDNA came from 5'RACE template switching, which added a universal primer site and UMIs. MiXCR, run by TCRdb on the 5' RACE reads, gives a single entry per CDR3 protein. The table records some 300,000 distinct CDR3 sequences, roughly 8.4% of them present only once. Study-wide results and caveats: The study re-detected most primary-vaccination clones after the booster (approximately 96% CD4, almost 90% CD8). Repertoires sorted by FACS could include abundant clonotypes that are contaminants from the bulk population.

This clonotype was detected only a few times. The antigen is undetermined. Sample: PBMCs, taken about 49 days after the first yellow fever vaccination. V gene TRBV7-6 combines with J gene TRBJ2-3; D may be TRBD2 (6 bases). This clonotype was obtained from a man in his late teens or twenties who received the YFV17D yellow fever vaccine. The CDR3 coding sequence is TGTGCCAGCAGCTTAGGGGGGGTAGCGGCAGATACGCAGTATTTT. Encoded protein: CASSLGGVAADTQYF.